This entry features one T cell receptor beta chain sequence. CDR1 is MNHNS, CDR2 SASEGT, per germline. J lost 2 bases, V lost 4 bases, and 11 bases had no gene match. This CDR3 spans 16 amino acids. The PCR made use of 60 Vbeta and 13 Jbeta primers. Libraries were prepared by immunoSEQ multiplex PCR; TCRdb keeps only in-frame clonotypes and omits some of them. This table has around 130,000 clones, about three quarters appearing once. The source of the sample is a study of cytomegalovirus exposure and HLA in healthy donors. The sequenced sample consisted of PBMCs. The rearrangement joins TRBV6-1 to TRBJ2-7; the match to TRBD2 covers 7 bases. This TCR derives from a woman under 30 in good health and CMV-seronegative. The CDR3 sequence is CASSGSASGEPYEQYF. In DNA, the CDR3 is TGTGCCAGCAGTGGATCCGCTAGCGGAGAACCCTACGAGCAGTACTTC.